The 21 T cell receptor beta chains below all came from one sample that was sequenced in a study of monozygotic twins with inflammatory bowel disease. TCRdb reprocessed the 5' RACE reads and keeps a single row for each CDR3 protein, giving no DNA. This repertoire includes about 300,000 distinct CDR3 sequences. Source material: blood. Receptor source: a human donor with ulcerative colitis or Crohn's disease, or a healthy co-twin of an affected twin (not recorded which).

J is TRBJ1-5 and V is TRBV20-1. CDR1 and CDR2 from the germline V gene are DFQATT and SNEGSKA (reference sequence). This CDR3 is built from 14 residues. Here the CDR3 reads CSAQNPLSNQPQHF.

The CDR3 is CSAAGLAGGLAGELFF. This rearrangement joins TRBV20-1 to TRBJ2-2; no DNA is available, so the TRBD2 call from TCRdb remains unchecked. CDR1 is DFQATT, CDR2 SNEGSKA, per germline (reference sequence). The CDR3 is 16 residues long.

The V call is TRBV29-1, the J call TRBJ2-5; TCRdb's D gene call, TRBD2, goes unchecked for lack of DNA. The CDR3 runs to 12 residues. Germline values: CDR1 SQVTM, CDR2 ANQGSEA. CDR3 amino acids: CSVEGRVKTQYF.

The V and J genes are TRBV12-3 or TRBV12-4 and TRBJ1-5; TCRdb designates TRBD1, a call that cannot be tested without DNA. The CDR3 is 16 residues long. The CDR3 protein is CASSLTTGGPNQPQHF.

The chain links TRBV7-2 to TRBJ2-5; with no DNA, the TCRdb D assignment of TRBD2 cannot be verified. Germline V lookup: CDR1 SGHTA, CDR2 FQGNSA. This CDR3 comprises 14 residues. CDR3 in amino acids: CASSLDAGRETQYF. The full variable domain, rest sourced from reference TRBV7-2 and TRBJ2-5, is GAGVSQSPSNKVTEKGKDVELRCDPISGHTALYWYRQSLGQGLEFLIYFQGNSAPDKSGLPSDRFSAERTGGSVSTLTIQRTQQEDSAVYLCASSLDAGRETQYFGPGTRLLVL.

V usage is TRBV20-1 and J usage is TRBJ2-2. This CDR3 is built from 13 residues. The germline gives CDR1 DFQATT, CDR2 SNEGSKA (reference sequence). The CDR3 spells CSARDGGAGELFF.

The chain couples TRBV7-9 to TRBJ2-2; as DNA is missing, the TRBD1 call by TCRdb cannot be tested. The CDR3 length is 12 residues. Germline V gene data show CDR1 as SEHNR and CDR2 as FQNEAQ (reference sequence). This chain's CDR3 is CASKPGSGELFF.

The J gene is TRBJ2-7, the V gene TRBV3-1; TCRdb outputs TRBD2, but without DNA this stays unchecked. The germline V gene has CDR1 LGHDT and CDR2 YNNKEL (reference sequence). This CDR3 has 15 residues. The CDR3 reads CASSQDQDPSYEQYF.

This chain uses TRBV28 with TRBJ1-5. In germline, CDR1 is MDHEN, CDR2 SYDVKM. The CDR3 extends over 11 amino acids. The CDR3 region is CASSQNQPQHF.

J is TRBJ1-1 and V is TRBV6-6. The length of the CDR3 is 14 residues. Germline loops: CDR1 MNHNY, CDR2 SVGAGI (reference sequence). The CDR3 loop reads CASSYRTDYTEAFF.

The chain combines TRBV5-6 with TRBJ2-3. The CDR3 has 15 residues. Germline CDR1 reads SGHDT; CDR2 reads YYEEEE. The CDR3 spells CASSLVRGRTDTQYF.

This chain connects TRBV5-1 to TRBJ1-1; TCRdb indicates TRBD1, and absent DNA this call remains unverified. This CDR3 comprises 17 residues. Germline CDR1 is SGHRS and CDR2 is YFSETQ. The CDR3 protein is CASSSTGRVGMNTEAFF.

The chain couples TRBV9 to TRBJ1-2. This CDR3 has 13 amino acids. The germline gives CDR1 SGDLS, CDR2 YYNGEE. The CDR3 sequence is CASSVSTRHGYTF.

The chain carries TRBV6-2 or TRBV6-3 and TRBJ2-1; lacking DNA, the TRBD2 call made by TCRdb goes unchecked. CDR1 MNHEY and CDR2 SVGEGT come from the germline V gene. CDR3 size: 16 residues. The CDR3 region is CASSPLDWSSYNEQFF.

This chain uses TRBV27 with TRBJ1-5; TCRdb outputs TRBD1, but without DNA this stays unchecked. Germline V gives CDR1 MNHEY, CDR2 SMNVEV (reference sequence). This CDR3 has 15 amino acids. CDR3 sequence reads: CASSLIQGGNQPQHF.

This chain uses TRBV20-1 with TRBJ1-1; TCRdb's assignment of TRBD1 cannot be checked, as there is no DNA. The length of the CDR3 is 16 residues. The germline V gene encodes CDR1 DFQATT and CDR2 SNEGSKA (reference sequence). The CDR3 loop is CSAVSPGQGRGTEAFF.

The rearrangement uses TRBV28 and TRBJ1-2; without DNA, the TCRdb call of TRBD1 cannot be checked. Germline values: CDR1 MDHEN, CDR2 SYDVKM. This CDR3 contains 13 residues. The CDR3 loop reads CASSLSTGRGYTF.

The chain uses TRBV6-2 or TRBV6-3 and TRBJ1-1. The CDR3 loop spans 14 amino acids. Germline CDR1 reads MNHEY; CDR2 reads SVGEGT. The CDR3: CASSFRISNTEAFF.

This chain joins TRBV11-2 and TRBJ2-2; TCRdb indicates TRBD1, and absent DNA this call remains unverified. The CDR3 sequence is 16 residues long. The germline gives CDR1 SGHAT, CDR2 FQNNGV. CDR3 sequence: CASSLGIRDGTGELFF.

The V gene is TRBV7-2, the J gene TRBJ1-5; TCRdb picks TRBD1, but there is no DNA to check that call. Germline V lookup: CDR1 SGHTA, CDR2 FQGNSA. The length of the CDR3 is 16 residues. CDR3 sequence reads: CASTSQGRYSNQPQHF.

CDR3 residues: CASSRSSSGKTQYF. The rearrangement uses TRBV6-2 or TRBV6-3 and TRBJ2-5; TCRdb designates TRBD2, a call that cannot be tested without DNA. The CDR3 sequence is 14 residues long. Germline values: CDR1 MNHEY, CDR2 SVGEGT.